Listed below are T cell receptor beta chains from one sample, sequenced in a study of neurological immune-mediated disorders. Each CDR3 protein is one row after TCRdb ran MiXCR on the 5' RACE reads. This table has approximately 41,000 distinct CDR3 sequences, about 14% appearing once. The sequencing sample was made of CD4+ T cells from blood. These TCRs come from an older woman with HTLV-1-associated myelopathy (HAM/TSP). Each CDR3 is given with its conserved first and last residue. The D gene is left open where the match is weak. Expanded clones get a size class; other rows say once, few or many, or leave the size out.

J,D,size,V,CDR3,DNA
TRBJ2-2,.,many,TRBV7-8,CASSLSTAANTGELFF,TGTGCCAGCAGCTTAAGTACAGCCGCGAACACCGGGGAGCTGTTTTTT
TRBJ1-2,.,many,TRBV6-6,CASSQFTRDPSPGYTF,TGTGCCAGCAGTCAATTTACCCGTGACCCCTCGCCGGGCTACACCTTC
TRBJ1-2,.,many,TRBV20-1,CSARGHEGYYGYTF,TGCAGTGCTAGAGGCCACGAGGGCTACTATGGCTACACCTTC
TRBJ1-6,.,many,TRBV5-1,CASSLSPGSDSPLHF,TGCGCCAGCAGCTTGAGTCCGGGATCGGATTCACCCCTCCACTTT
TRBJ1-2,TRBD1,many,TRBV20-1,CSARGTGGWYGYTF,TGCAGTGCTAGGGGAACAGGGGGCTGGTATGGCTACACCTTC
TRBJ1-1,.,many,TRBV29-1,CSVDGVAEAFF,TGCAGCGTTGACGGGGTCGCTGAAGCTTTCTTT
TRBJ2-7,TRBD1,many,TRBV20-1,CSATPDRGRGQYF,TGCAGTGCCACTCCCGACAGGGGGCGGGGGCAGTACTTC
TRBJ2-5,TRBD2,many,TRBV5-1,CASSLPSGGNTFQETQYF,TGCGCCAGCAGCTTGCCTTCCGGGGGGAACACATTCCAAGAGACCCAGTACTTC
TRBJ2-3,.,many,TRBV5-1,CASSLDSATDTQYF,TGCGCCAGCAGCTTAGACTCGGCCACAGATACGCAGTATTTT
TRBJ2-1,TRBD2,many,TRBV4-2,CASSLRGRGGNEQFF,TGTGCCAGCAGCCTCCGGGGGCGGGGGGGCAATGAGCAGTTCTTC
TRBJ1-1,.,many,TRBV4-1,CASSQDKGTEAFF,TGCGCCAGCAGCCAGGACAAGGGCACTGAAGCTTTCTTT
TRBJ2-3,TRBD2,many,TRBV20-1,CSAPSLRGVPDTQYF,TGCAGTGCCCCAAGTTTGCGGGGGGTGCCAGATACGCAGTATTTT
TRBJ2-2,.,.,TRBV5-1,CDSSPRKASIAGELFF,TGCGACAGCAGCCCCCGGAAAGCGTCCATTGCCGGGGAGCTGTTTTTT
TRBJ1-1,TRBD1,.,TRBV13,CASSPGQGRTEAFF,TGTGCCAGCAGCCCCGGACAGGGACGGACTGAAGCTTTCTTT
TRBJ1-6,.,many,TRBV20-1,CSAIRAGTREGSPLHF,TGCAGTGCTATCCGGGCAGGGACGAGGGAAGGGTCACCCCTCCACTTT
TRBJ1-1,.,.,TRBV7-9,CASPRQNTEAFF,TGTGCCAGCCCGCGACAGAACACTGAAGCTTTCTTT
TRBJ1-2,.,many,TRBV7-6,CASSSDNYGYTF,TGTGCCAGCAGCTCGGACAACTATGGCTACACCTTC
TRBJ2-2,TRBD2,many,TRBV7-3,CASSLSPLAGGRTGELFF,TGTGCCAGCAGCTTAAGTCCCCTAGCGGGGGGGCGGACCGGGGAGCTGTTTTTT
TRBJ1-5,TRBD1,many,TRBV7-2,CASSSRGQVNQPQHF,TGTGCCAGCAGCTCCCGGGGACAGGTCAATCAGCCCCAGCATTTT
TRBJ2-6,.,many,TRBV5-1,CASSLEGAGANVLTF,TGCGCCAGCAGCTTGGAGGGGGCTGGGGCCAACGTCCTGACTTTC
TRBJ1-2,TRBD1,many,TRBV5-1,CASSSSGGDYGYTF,TGCGCCAGCAGCTCCTCAGGGGGCGACTATGGCTACACCTTC
TRBJ2-2,.,.,TRBV24-1,CATSDWTETGELFF,TGTGCCACCAGTGATTGGACAGAGACCGGGGAGCTGTTTTTT
TRBJ1-1,.,many,TRBV20-1,CSARGYAEAFF,TGCAGTGCTAGAGGGTACGCTGAAGCTTTCTTT
TRBJ1-1,.,.,TRBV14,CASSRRGNTEAIF,TGTGCCAGTAGCCGGAGAGGGAACACTGAAGCTATCTTT
TRBJ2-2,TRBD1,.,TRBV3-1,CASSPTGGWTGELFF,TGTGCCAGCAGCCCTACAGGGGGCTGGACCGGGGAGCTGTTTTTT
TRBJ1-1,.,many,TRBV19,CASTPGRLMNTEAFF,TGTGCCAGTACCCCGGGACGCCTCATGAACACTGAAGCTTTCTTT
TRBJ1-3,.,many,TRBV6-5,CASSYGAGNTIYF,TGTGCCAGCAGTTACGGGGCAGGAAACACCATATATTTT
TRBJ1-4,.,many,TRBV10-3,CAIGGMDRGEKLFF,TGTGCCATCGGGGGAATGGACAGAGGGGAAAAACTGTTTTTT
TRBJ2-1,TRBD1,many,TRBV5-5,CASSLDRGSYNEQFF,TGCGCCAGCAGCTTAGACAGGGGCTCCTACAATGAGCAGTTCTTC
TRBJ2-7,.,many,TRBV5-1,CASSSDSHEQYF,TGCGCCAGCAGCTCGGACAGCCACGAGCAGTACTTC
TRBJ1-4,.,many,TRBV20-1,CSARDSSGAGEKLFF,TGCAGTGCTAGAGATAGTTCAGGGGCCGGTGAAAAACTGTTTTTT
TRBJ2-4,TRBD2,once,TRBV5-1,CASSLEPGLSGVGAKNIQYF,TGCGCCAGCAGCTTAGAGCCGGGACTATCGGGGGTTGGAGCCAAAAACATTCAGTACTTC
TRBJ2-1,TRBD2,many,TRBV5-6,CASSLGGSSYNEQFF,TGTGCCAGCAGCTTGGGCGGGAGCTCCTACAATGAGCAGTTCTTC
TRBJ1-1,.,many,TRBV9,CASSATLEAKRAFF,TGTGCCAGCAGCGCCACCCTGGAGGCCAAGAGGGCTTTCTTT
TRBJ1-1,.,few,TRBV10-3,CAISESQGLTEAFF,TGTGCCATCAGTGAGTCGCAGGGGCTCACTGAAGCTTTCTTT
TRBJ2-3,.,many,TRBV4-2,CASSQGITADTQYF,TGTGCCAGCAGCCAAGGAATCACCGCAGATACGCAGTATTTT
TRBJ2-2,TRBD2,many,TRBV20-1,CSAMTSGGEETGELFF,TGCAGTGCCATGACTAGCGGGGGGGAGGAAACCGGGGAGCTGTTTTTT
TRBJ1-5,.,many,TRBV7-2,CASSWAPGANQPQHF,TGTGCCAGCAGCTGGGCCCCAGGGGCCAATCAGCCCCAGCATTTT
TRBJ2-2,.,medium-sized,TRBV5-5,CASSLDETRYTGELFF,TGTGCCAGCAGCTTGGATGAGACTAGATACACCGGGGAGCTGTTTTTT
TRBJ1-5,TRBD1,many,TRBV20-1,CSANTGESWGQPQHF,TGCAGTGCAAATACAGGGGAGTCGTGGGGTCAGCCCCAGCATTTT
TRBJ1-2,TRBD1,many,TRBV6-2/TRBV6-3,CASSLQGADYGYTF,TGTGCCAGCAGCCTACAGGGGGCGGACTATGGCTACACCTTC
TRBJ1-1,TRBD1,many,TRBV10-3,CAISAGQVTNTEAFF,TGTGCCATCAGTGCGGGACAGGTAACGAACACTGAAGCTTTCTTT
TRBJ1-5,TRBD1,once,TRBV20-1,CSSSRDRGQPQHF,TGCAGTTCTAGCCGGGACAGGGGACAGCCCCAGCATTTT
TRBJ2-2,.,medium-sized,TRBV5-1,CASSLAPGTGELFF,TGCGCCAGCAGCTTGGCCCCGGGCACCGGGGAGCTGTTTTTT
TRBJ2-3,TRBD2,.,TRBV12-3/TRBV12-4,CASSPPKGGRVTDTQYF,TGTGCCAGCAGTCCCCCGAAGGGCGGGAGGGTCACAGATACGCAGTATTTT
TRBJ2-3,TRBD2,many,TRBV5-1,CASSVGGGLTDTQYF,TGCGCCAGCAGCGTTGGCGGGGGACTCACAGATACGCAGTATTTT
TRBJ1-1,.,many,TRBV14,CASSLRDFWSSSTEAFF,TGTGCCAGCAGCCTACGGGACTTTTGGAGTAGTAGCACTGAAGCTTTCTTT
TRBJ1-1,TRBD1,.,TRBV5-1,CASSFQGGRAEAFF,TGCGCCAGCAGCTTTCAAGGGGGCCGGGCTGAAGCTTTCTTT
TRBJ1-1,TRBD1,many,TRBV5-1,CASSTHRDRSDTEAFF,TGCGCCAGCAGCACCCACCGGGACAGGTCTGACACTGAAGCTTTCTTT
TRBJ1-2,.,many,TRBV7-8,CASSHIVLGVHYGYTF,TGTGCCAGCAGCCATATCGTGTTGGGTGTTCACTATGGCTACACCTTC
TRBJ2-5,TRBD2,many,TRBV5-6,CASSSKTSGGGETQYF,TGTGCCAGCAGCTCTAAGACTAGCGGGGGAGGAGAGACCCAGTACTTC
TRBJ2-5,TRBD2,many,TRBV6-7,CASRRGGWETQYF,TGTGCCAGCAGGCGGGGGGGCTGGGAGACCCAGTACTTC
TRBJ1-2,.,many,TRBV20-1,CRADGEVYGYTF,TGCAGGGCGGACGGCGAAGTCTATGGCTACACCTTC
TRBJ1-6,.,many,TRBV7-2,CASSLVNRNSPLHF,TGTGCCAGCAGCTTGGTTAACAGAAATTCACCCCTCCACTTT
TRBJ2-2,.,many,TRBV6-1,CASSETDSSTGELFF,TGTGCCAGCAGTGAGACAGACAGCAGCACCGGGGAGCTGTTTTTT
TRBJ2-7,.,many,TRBV5-5,CASSLDAATFYEQYF,TGTGCCAGCAGCTTGGATGCCGCAACCTTCTACGAGCAGTACTTC
TRBJ2-1,.,.,TRBV29-1,CSVEGPPRGNEQFF,TGCAGCGTTGAAGGCCCCCCCCGAGGCAATGAGCAGTTCTTC